A single sample is the source of the 21 T cell receptor beta chains below, sequenced in a study of T cells after yellow fever vaccination. TCRdb reanalysed the 5' RACE reads using MiXCR and keeps one entry per CDR3 protein. The sample holds 250,000 to 350,000 distinct CDR3 sequences, roughly 8.7% seen once. The sequenced sample was CD4+ T cells sorted from PBMCs, obtained 5 days after the yellow fever booster vaccination. All receptors come from a man younger than 35 who received the YFV17D yellow fever vaccine.

This clonotype was counted only a few times. The rearrangement links TRBV6-5 to TRBJ1-1, with D unclear. CDR1 MNHEY and CDR2 SVGAGI come from the germline V gene. Trimming stripped 2 bases from V and 4 bases from J, with 11 bases between. The CDR3 totals 14 residues. The CDR3 coding sequence is TGTGCCAGCAGTTACGTTTCTGTGAGCACTGAAGCTTTCTTT. Translated, it gives CASSYVSVSTEAFF.

This clonotype occurred a few times. The gene calls are TRBV7-2 and TRBJ1-5; D call uncertain. Trimming removed 2 bases at V and 3 bases at J, with 14 bases between. CDR1 is SGHTA and CDR2 is FQGNSA in the germline V gene. This CDR3 contains 16 residues. The CDR3 protein is CASSLSPGMINQPQHF. The CDR3 bases are TGTGCCAGCAGCTTAAGTCCGGGGATGATCAATCAGCCCCAGCATTTT.

CDR3 loop: CASRDRGGSDTQYF. In DNA, the CDR3 is TGTGCCAGTCGGGACAGGGGAGGGTCAGATACGCAGTATTTT. V usage is TRBV19 and J usage is TRBJ2-3, with TRBD1 matching 10 bases. The germline V gene has CDR1 LNHDA and CDR2 SQIVND (reference sequence). With V trimmed by 8 bases and J by 4 bases, 6 bases remained unmatched. CDR3 length: 14 amino acids.

This clonotype was detected a few times. The rearrangement links TRBV15 to TRBJ2-2; 10 nucleotides line up with TRBD2. Per the germline V gene, CDR1 is LNHNV and CDR2 is YYDKDF (reference sequence). The CDR3 totals 15 residues. J lost 5 bases, V lost 4 bases, and 4 bases had no gene match. The CDR3 bases are TGTGCCACCAGCAACCAACTAGCGGGGACCGGGGAGCTGTTTTTT. Protein product: CATSNQLAGTGELFF.

The chain recombines TRBV3-1 with TRBJ1-1; D not certain. V was cut by 2 bases and J by 6 bases, with 10 bases left in between. From germline, CDR1 is LGHDT and CDR2 YNNKEL (reference sequence). The CDR3 runs to 13 residues. The CDR3 nucleotides are TGTGCCAGCAGCCAACACCGTCGGGCTGAAGCTTTCTTT. Amino acids: CASSQHRRAEAFF.

This clonotype was recorded at least ten times. Here the CDR3 reads CASRTGYSSYEQYF. The CDR3 DNA sequence: TGTGCCAGCCGAACAGGTTATAGCTCCTACGAGCAGTACTTC. The rearrangement links TRBV7-2 to TRBJ2-7; possible D gene TRBD1, 5 bases. This CDR3 contains 14 residues. Germline CDR1 SGHTA, CDR2 FQGNSA. V gave up 8 bases and J gave up 0 bases, with 14 bases separating them.

This clonotype was seen more than once but under ten times. The chain has TRBV29-1 and TRBJ2-3, with TRBD2 identical over 11 bases. The V gene's germline CDR1 is SQVTM and CDR2 ANQGSEA. This CDR3 has 14 residues. V dropped 6 bases and J dropped 2; count of bases not matched to a gene: 4. The CDR3, as DNA: TGCAGCGTGAAGACTAGCGGGATCACAGATACGCAGTATTTT. This translates into CSVKTSGITDTQYF.

This clonotype has just a few counts. DNA for the CDR3: TGTGCCAGCAGCCTTGGACGGGACTACGAGCAGTACGTC. It is translated as CASSLGRDYEQYV. The chain is built from TRBV5-4 and TRBJ2-7; possibly TRBD2 for D (5 bases). CDR1 and CDR2 (germline): SGHNT, YYREEE (reference sequence). This CDR3 contains 13 residues. The V end was cut by 4 bases, the J end by 3 bases, with 11 bases between.

The chain carries TRBV5-1 and TRBJ2-1; TRBD2 matches 8 bases. Germline CDR1 reads SGHRS; CDR2 reads YFSETQ. The CDR3 runs 17 residues. Trimming took 3 bases from V and 7 from J; bases not matched to a gene: 15. The CDR3 loop reads CASSSGVLVAGKNEQFF. CDR3 DNA: TGCGCCAGCAGCTCCGGGGTATTGGTAGCGGGGAAAAATGAGCAGTTCTTC.

This chain joins TRBV7-2 and TRBJ1-1, with D perhaps matching TRBD1 (6 bases). V was clipped by 5 bases and J by 4 bases, with 14 bases between them. CDR1 SGHTA and CDR2 FQGNSA come from the germline V gene. This CDR3 comprises 14 residues. CDR3 sequence: CASSLQGGGTEAFF. CDR3 coding DNA: TGTGCCAGCAGCCTACAAGGGGGGGGCACTGAAGCTTTCTTT.

The V and J genes are TRBV5-1 and TRBJ1-1, with D perhaps TRBD1 (6 bases). Trimming cost V 3 bases and J 4 bases, with 22 bases left between them. Germline V lookup: CDR1 SGHRS, CDR2 YFSETQ. This CDR3 comprises 17 residues. DNA for the CDR3: TGCGCCAGCAGCTCGGGACCTCGTAAGGGGGACGGCACTGAAGCTTTCTTT. Translated: CASSSGPRKGDGTEAFF. The full variable domain, rest sourced from reference TRBV5-1 and TRBJ1-1, is KAGVTQTPRYLIKTRGQQVTLSCSPISGHRSVSWYQQTPGQGLQFLFEYFSETQRNKGNFPGRFSGRQFSNSRSEMNVSTLELGDSALYLCASSSGPRKGDGTEAFFGQGTRLTVV.

This chain links TRBV7-2 with TRBJ2-3, with 9 bases aligning to TRBD2. The V gene end was trimmed by 2 bases and the J gene end by 9 bases; junction bases not matched to a gene: 12. This CDR3 region has 16 residues. The germline V gene encodes CDR1 SGHTA and CDR2 FQGNSA. The CDR3 DNA sequence: TGTGCCAGCAGCTTATCTTATCCTGCTAGCGGGGTCACGCAGTATTTT. This encodes CASSLSYPASGVTQYF.

This clonotype was observed a few times. Here the CDR3 reads CASSRRLAGGPDTQYF. CDR3 nucleotides: TGCGCCAGCAGCCGCAGACTAGCGGGGGGCCCAGATACGCAGTATTTT. This chain connects TRBV4-3 to TRBJ2-3, with TRBD2 matching 13 bases. The CDR3 has 16 amino acids. Unmatched junction bases numbered 5, after V lost 4 bases and J lost 4 bases. Germline CDR1 and CDR2: LGHNA and YSLEER.

This clonotype has a count of ten or more. The V gene is TRBV4-1, the J gene TRBJ1-1; no definite D call. Trimming left V 0 bases short and J 10 bases short, with 12 bases between. Germline loops: CDR1 MGHRA, CDR2 YSYEKL. The CDR3 has 13 amino acids. DNA of the CDR3: TGCGCCAGCAGCCAAGACCTCAAGGATCGAGCTTTCTTT. Protein product: CASSQDLKDRAFF.

The CDR3, as DNA: TGCGCCAGCAGCTACGTTTCGAACACTGAAGCTTTCTTT. It translates to CASSYVSNTEAFF. The V call is TRBV4-3, the J call TRBJ1-1, with D unresolved. This CDR3 comprises 13 residues. From germline, CDR1 is LGHNA and CDR2 YSLEER. Trimming stripped 5 bases from V and 1 base from J, with 8 bases between.

The genes are TRBV24-1 and TRBJ2-5; D remains unclear. V was cut by 4 bases and J by 6 bases, with 23 bases left in between. Per germline, CDR1 KGHDR and CDR2 SFDVKD. The CDR3 sequence is 17 residues long. CDR3 in DNA: TGTGCCACCAGTGAAACTAAGCAGGACCGGATTAAGAAGACCCAGTACTTC. It codes for CATSETKQDRIKKTQYF.

The V and J genes are TRBV11-2 and TRBJ1-1; D remains unclear. The CDR3 has 13 residues. Germline lookup yields CDR1 SGHAT and CDR2 FQNNGV. V dropped 1 base and J dropped 7 bases, with 10 bases sitting between them. The chain's CDR3 is CASSLGWQFEAFF. The CDR3 DNA reads as TGTGCCAGCAGCTTAGGATGGCAGTTTGAAGCTTTCTTT.

Many counts were recorded for this clonotype. V usage is TRBV7-3 and J usage is TRBJ2-2; 8 bases match TRBD2. V dropped 3 bases and J dropped 1; count of bases not matched to a gene: 7. The CDR3 is 17 residues long. Germline CDR1 reads SGHTA; CDR2 reads FQGTGA. The CDR3 loop is CASSFQAGLGNTGELFF. The CDR3 DNA reads TGTGCCAGCAGCTTTCAAGCGGGACTAGGGAACACCGGGGAGCTGTTTTTT.

V gene TRBV2 combines with J gene TRBJ1-2; D is unclear. Looked up from germline, CDR1 is SNHLY and CDR2 is FYNNEI. V lost 2 bases and J lost 6, with 16 bases in between. The length of the CDR3 is 15 residues. Here the CDR3 reads CASSELWAGTDGYTF. Here the CDR3 DNA reads TGTGCCAGCAGTGAACTGTGGGCGGGAACCGATGGCTACACCTTC. The variable domain in full, with the rest retrieved from reference TRBV2 and TRBJ1-2, is EPEVTQTPSHQVTQMGQEVILRCVPISNHLYFYWYRQILGQKVEFLVSFYNNEISEKSEIFDDQFSVERPDGSNFTLKIRSTKLEDSAMYFCASSELWAGTDGYTFGSGTRLTVV.

This clonotype was picked up many times. This chain joins TRBV7-2 and TRBJ1-2; D is possibly TRBD1 (5 bases). This CDR3 spans 15 amino acids. V was shortened by 5 bases and J by 8 bases, with 21 bases between the two germline ends. Germline V lookup: CDR1 SGHTA, CDR2 FQGNSA. CDR3 nucleotides: TGTGCCAGCAGCCTTCCATGGGGGAATGGGAAGGGCTACACCTTC. Translated: CASSLPWGNGKGYTF.

This chain joins TRBV2 and TRBJ2-3; weak D call: TRBD2 (6 bases). The CDR3 runs to 14 residues. Germline CDR1 SNHLY, CDR2 FYNNEI. V shed 4 bases and J shed 3 bases, with 11 bases lying between them. CDR3 nucleotides: TGTGCCAGCAGTGCGGGGGAAGTAACAGATACGCAGTATTTT. Protein product: CASSAGEVTDTQYF.